Listed here are 31 T cell receptor beta chains from one sample, sequenced in a study of technical replicates of blood from several donors. Some clones are missing from TCRdb's copy, which holds only in-frame ones; the method was immunoSEQ multiplex PCR. The profile shows about 97,000 clones, 90% to 97% of them singletons. The sample was T cells isolated from PBMCs. These receptors were obtained from a human donor in good health.

The rearrangement uses TRBV29-1 and TRBJ2-7, with TRBD2 as a possible D gene (5 bases). Trimming stripped 4 bases from V and 0 bases from J, with 13 bases between. The germline V gene encodes CDR1 SQVTM and CDR2 ANQGSEA. The CDR3 loop spans 14 amino acids. The DNA for the CDR3 is TGCAGCGTTGGGTCGACCGGGGTCTCCTACGAGCAGTACTTC. Amino acid sequence: CSVGSTGVSYEQYF.

This clone showed up just once. This chain links TRBV27 with TRBJ2-7; the match to TRBD1 covers 11 bases. Germline-derived CDR1 and CDR2 are MNHEY and SMNVEV (reference sequence). Unmatched junction bases numbered 4, after V lost 5 bases and J lost 4 bases. The CDR3 totals 14 residues. CDR3 in amino acids: CASSIGQGAYEQYF. The CDR3 DNA reads as TGTGCCAGCAGTATAGGACAGGGGGCTTACGAGCAGTACTTC.

V and J are TRBV30 and TRBJ1-4; no reliable D call. With 4 bases removed from V and 6 bases from J, the gap between germline ends came to 27 bases. CDR1 GTSNPN and CDR2 SVGIG come from the germline V gene (reference sequence). This CDR3 comprises 18 residues. The CDR3 protein is CAWITFPPQLRPYEKLFF. The DNA of the CDR3 is TGTGCCTGGATCACCTTCCCTCCCCAACTAAGACCTTATGAAAAACTGTTTTTT.

This chain joins TRBV27 and TRBJ2-1; 14 bases map to TRBD2. The V segment lost 5 bases and the J segment 8 bases; nucleotides outside the gene matches: 8. Germline V gene sequence: CDR1 MNHEY, CDR2 SMNVEV (reference sequence). The CDR3 loop spans 16 amino acids. DNA of the CDR3: TGTGCCAGCAGTGGGACGGGACTAGCGGGAGTTCATGAGCAGTTCTTC. As protein: CASSGTGLAGVHEQFF.

The chain couples TRBV10-3 to TRBJ1-2; D is perhaps TRBD1 (5 bases). Germline values: CDR1 ENHRY, CDR2 SYGVKD. Trimming removed 6 bases from V and 7 bases from J, with 15 bases in between. The CDR3 extends over 13 amino acids. CDR3 in DNA: TGTGCCATCAGGGTGGGGCAGGGAAGTGGCTACACCTTC. Translation gives CAIRVGQGSGYTF.

The genes are TRBV6-1 and TRBJ1-1, with TRBD1 as a possible D gene (5 bases). CDR1 and CDR2 from the germline V gene are MNHNS and SASEGT. V was shortened by 0 bases and J by 5 bases, with 13 bases between the two germline ends. The CDR3 loop spans 15 amino acids. The DNA of the CDR3 is TGTGCCAGCAGTGAAGCAGGACCAGGGAGGACTGAAGCTTTCTTT. This sequence encodes CASSEAGPGRTEAFF.

This rearrangement joins TRBV7-2 to TRBJ2-7; D is uncertain. V gave up 0 bases and J gave up 3 bases, with 6 bases separating them. The CDR3 runs 13 residues. Germline V lookup: CDR1 SGHTA, CDR2 FQGNSA. The CDR3 nucleotides read TGTGCCAGCAGCTTAGCACCAGACTACGAGCAGTACTTC. It encodes CASSLAPDYEQYF.

A word on this clone: Distinct nucleotide sequences in the sample also encode this CDR3. This chain links TRBV11-2 with TRBJ1-5, with TRBD1 as a possible D gene (5 bases). The V end lost 6 bases, the J end lost 6 bases, and 12 bases lay between the germline ends. CDR3 length: 13 residues. Per the germline V gene, CDR1 is SGHAT and CDR2 is FQNNGV. The CDR3 reads CASSPGRGQPQHF. CDR3 DNA sequence: TGTGCCAGCAGTCCAGGGCGAGGTCAGCCCCAGCATTTT.

The genes are TRBV18 and TRBJ2-1; 10 bases fit TRBD2. Germline values: CDR1 KGHSH, CDR2 LQKENI. The V gene end was trimmed by 0 bases and the J gene end by 9 bases; junction bases not matched to a gene: 5. The CDR3 is made up of 15 amino acids. CDR3 coding DNA: TGTGCCAGCTCACCACCGCTAGCGGGAGCTCTTGAGCAGTTCTTC. This gives the protein CASSPPLAGALEQFF. Combining the CDR3 with reference TRBV18 and TRBJ2-1 gives the whole variable domain NAGVMQNPRHLVRRRGQEARLRCSPMKGHSHVYWYRQLPEEGLKFMVYLQKENIIDESGMPKERFSAEFPKEGPSILRIQQVVRGDSAAYFCASSPPLAGALEQFFGPGTRLTVL.

V gene TRBV7-6 combines with J gene TRBJ2-1; D unresolved. The germline V and J ends were trimmed by 2 bases and 8 bases, with 13 bases remaining between them. CDR1 is SGHVS, CDR2 FNYEAQ, per germline. This CDR3 comprises 14 residues. The CDR3 here is CASSLRIQGDEQFF. The CDR3, as DNA: TGTGCCAGCAGCTTAAGGATCCAAGGAGATGAGCAGTTCTTC.

This clone was detected only once. The chain joins TRBV28 to TRBJ1-4; 8 bases line up with TRBD1. CDR3 size: 17 residues. V gave up 7 bases and J gave up 5 bases; unmatched junction bases: 15. Germline V CDR1 and CDR2: MDHEN, SYDVKM. CDR3 sequence: CASISGKLDRVNEKLFF. CDR3 DNA sequence: TGTGCCAGCATTTCGGGGAAACTGGACAGGGTCAATGAAAAACTGTTTTTT.

The chain joins TRBV9 to TRBJ1-5, with D possibly matching TRBD1 (5 bases). CDR3 size: 14 residues. V lost 1 base and J lost 7, with 12 bases in between. CDR1 is SGDLS and CDR2 is YYNGEE in the germline V gene. The CDR3 DNA reads TGTGCCAGCAGCGTAACCGCAGGGAAACAGCCCCAGCATTTT. It yields the protein CASSVTAGKQPQHF.

The chain is built from TRBV18 and TRBJ1-4; 8 nucleotides line up with TRBD1. The trim removed 6 bases at V and 7 bases at J, leaving 7 bases unmatched. The CDR3 is made up of 14 amino acids. Germline CDR1 reads KGHSH; CDR2 reads LQKENI. DNA for the CDR3: TGTGCCAGCTCCGTCGACAGGGGTTTTGAAAAACTGTTTTTT. As protein: CASSVDRGFEKLFF.

The chain combines TRBV7-3 with TRBJ2-1, with 8 bases lining up with TRBD2. This CDR3 contains 15 residues. Germline CDR1 and CDR2: SGHTA and FQGTGA. Germline trimming cut 5 bases from V and 4 bases from J; bases unmatched to any gene: 7. CDR3 region: CASSLTGGPYNEQFF. The CDR3 nucleotides read TGTGCCAGCAGCCTGACGGGAGGGCCGTACAATGAGCAGTTCTTC.

The CDR3 here is CASSLVTGELDTEAFF. In DNA form, the CDR3 reads TGCGCCAGCAGCTTAGTTACAGGGGAGTTGGACACTGAAGCTTTCTTT. This sequence joins TRBV5-1 and TRBJ1-1, with 7 bases fitting TRBD1. CDR3 length: 16 residues. Germline CDR1 is SGHRS and CDR2 is YFSETQ. The junction had 10 bases not matched to a gene; V was cut back by 2 bases and J by 3 bases.

V is TRBV7-9 and J is TRBJ1-1; possibly TRBD1 for D (6 bases). The length of the CDR3 is 13 residues. Trimming shortened V by 0 bases and J by 7 bases, and 9 bases separated the two germline ends. CDR1 and CDR2 (germline): SEHNR, FQNEAQ (reference sequence). The CDR3 DNA sequence: TGTGCCAGCAGCTTAGCAGGGGACAATGAAGCTTTCTTT. Encoded protein: CASSLAGDNEAFF.

The V gene is TRBV2, the J gene TRBJ2-5; D remains unclear. The germline V and J ends were trimmed by 2 bases and 1 base, with 8 bases remaining between them. CDR1 and CDR2 (germline): SNHLY, FYNNEI. The CDR3 extends over 14 amino acids. In DNA form, the CDR3 reads TGTGCCAGCAGTGAATACCCGGGCCAAGAGACCCAGTACTTC. Translated: CASSEYPGQETQYF.

CDR3 nucleotides: TGTGCAAGTCGCCCACCCCGGAGCAGGGGGCGAGGGGTTAGCAATCAGCCCCAGCATTTT. Amino acid sequence: CASRPPRSRGRGVSNQPQHF. The chain employs TRBV12-2 and TRBJ1-5; the D call TRBD1 from the table was never checked on the DNA. TRBV12-2 is classified as a pseudogene. This CDR3 has 20 residues.

This clone showed up just once. The V and J genes are TRBV7-2 and TRBJ2-7; 9 bases are shared with TRBD1. The germline gives CDR1 SGHTA, CDR2 FQGNSA. Trimming cost V 6 bases and J 0 bases; bases outside gene matches: 3. CDR3 length: 14 residues. CDR3 in DNA: TGTGCCAGCAGTAGGACAGGGGACTCCTACGAGCAGTACTTC. As protein: CASSRTGDSYEQYF.

The rearrangement links TRBV7-9 to TRBJ1-1, with 10 bases identical to TRBD1. V was clipped by 5 bases and J by 11 bases; unmatched bases: 5. The CDR3 covers 12 residues. The germline gives CDR1 SEHNR, CDR2 FQNEAQ (reference sequence). DNA for the CDR3: TGTGCCAGCAGCATGGGACAGGGGAACGCTTTCTTT. Translation: CASSMGQGNAFF. Together with reference TRBV7-9 and TRBJ1-1, the CDR3 gives the full variable domain: DTGVSQNPRHKITKRGQNVTFRCDPISEHNRLYWYRQTLGQGPEFLTYFQNEAQLEKSRLLSDRFSAERPKGSFSTLEIQRTEQGDSAMYLCASSMGQGNAFFGQGTRLTVV.

The chain couples TRBV4-1 to TRBJ2-1; the D gene is possibly TRBD2 (6 bases). Germline values: CDR1 MGHRA, CDR2 YSYEKL. The V end was cut by 6 bases, the J end by 8 bases, with 17 bases between. The CDR3 spans 14 residues. The CDR3 nucleotides are TGCGCCAGCAGTCACTCGACTAGACACGATGAGCAGTTCTTC. It is translated as CASSHSTRHDEQFF.

The chain is built from TRBV5-1 and TRBJ1-2, with TRBD1 matching 7 bases. CDR3 length equals 14 residues. The V gene end was trimmed by 0 bases and the J gene end by 4 bases; junction bases not matched to a gene: 3. Germline CDR1 and CDR2: SGHRS and YFSETQ. Here the CDR3 DNA reads TGCGCCAGCAGCTTGGAGGGGGCAAGCTATGGCTACACCTTC. Translating gives CASSLEGASYGYTF.

The rearrangement joins TRBV11-3 to TRBJ2-7; possibly TRBD2 for D (6 bases). Trimming pared 4 bases from V and 3 bases from J, leaving 16 bases between. Germline lookup yields CDR1 SGHNT and CDR2 YENEEA. CDR3 size: 15 residues. The CDR3 DNA reads TGTGCCAGCAGCTCCCTTTCGGGGGTAGGCTACGAGCAGTACTTC. Translation gives CASSSLSGVGYEQYF.

This chain links TRBV7-6 with TRBJ2-7; 7 nucleotides align to TRBD2. This CDR3 is built from 14 residues. V lost 3 bases to trimming and J lost 3 bases; unmatched junction nucleotides: 5. Germline CDR1 and CDR2: SGHVS and FNYEAQ. The CDR3 protein is CASSLGREYYEQYF. In DNA, the CDR3 is TGTGCCAGCAGCTTGGGGAGGGAATACTACGAGCAGTACTTC.

The chain employs TRBV29-1 and TRBJ1-2, with TRBD1 as a possible D gene (5 bases). The CDR3 is 12 residues long. Trimming pared 5 bases from V and 4 bases from J, leaving 11 bases between. Germline V gene sequence: CDR1 SQVTM, CDR2 ANQGSEA. CDR3 DNA sequence: TGCAGCGTTCCCGACAGCGTCTATGGCTACACCTTC. Its translation: CSVPDSVYGYTF.

The V gene is TRBV7-2, the J gene TRBJ2-3; D may be TRBD1 (6 bases). V was cut by 5 bases and J by 0 bases, with 9 bases left in between. The CDR3 sequence is 14 residues long. Germline V gene sequence: CDR1 SGHTA, CDR2 FQGNSA. This chain's CDR3 is CASSQGLSTDTQYF. The CDR3 region has the DNA TGTGCCAGCAGCCAGGGGCTGAGCACAGATACGCAGTATTTT. The whole variable domain, filled in from reference TRBV7-2 and TRBJ2-3, reads GAGVSQSPSNKVTEKGKDVELRCDPISGHTALYWYRQSLGQGLEFLIYFQGNSAPDKSGLPSDRFSAERTGGSVSTLTIQRTQQEDSAVYLCASSQGLSTDTQYFGPGTRLTVL.

The chain is built from TRBV5-4 and TRBJ1-1, with unresolved D. V was cut by 3 bases and J by 1 base, with 13 bases left in between. The CDR3 is 15 residues long. From germline, CDR1 is SGHNT and CDR2 YYREEE (reference sequence). CDR3 in DNA: TGTGCCAGCAGCTACGCGGGAGGTCAGAACACTGAAGCTTTCTTT. This encodes CASSYAGGQNTEAFF.

Only one count was recorded for this clone. This rearrangement joins TRBV6-5 to TRBJ1-3; no reliable D call. CDR1 and CDR2 from the germline V gene are MNHEY and SVGAGI. The CDR3 runs 16 residues. V dropped 4 bases and J dropped 3 bases, with 16 bases sitting between them. Here the CDR3 reads CASSLRHRGRGNTIYF. Written as DNA, the CDR3 is TGTGCCAGCAGTTTGCGCCACCGCGGGCGTGGAAACACCATATATTTT.

CDR3 coding DNA: TGTGCCAGTAGTATACACACCACGTATGGCTACACCTTC. Residues: CASSIHTTYGYTF. The rearrangement uses TRBV19 and TRBJ1-2; the D is unclear. The CDR3 is 13 amino acids. Germline V gene sequence: CDR1 LNHDA, CDR2 SQIVND (reference sequence). V dropped 2 bases and J dropped 5 bases, with 9 bases sitting between them.

As DNA, the CDR3 is TGTGCCAGTAGTATAGTGTGGGGGGAGGTTTTGCGCAATCAGCCCCAGCATTTT. It translates to CASSIVWGEVLRNQPQHF. The chain has TRBV19 and TRBJ1-5, with a tentative D call TRBD1 (5 bases). Trimming pared 1 base from V and 2 bases from J, leaving 18 bases between. The CDR3 is 18 amino acids. The germline CDR1 and CDR2 sequences are LNHDA and SQIVND (reference sequence).

The chain joins TRBV19 to TRBJ1-5, with unresolved D. Deletions cut 6 bases from V and 1 base from J, with 16 bases between. This CDR3 region has 16 residues. Germline V CDR1 and CDR2: LNHDA, SQIVND (reference sequence). CDR3 amino acids: CASSPPTAGSNQPQHF. The CDR3 bases are TGTGCCAGTAGCCCCCCTACAGCGGGGAGCAATCAGCCCCAGCATTTT.